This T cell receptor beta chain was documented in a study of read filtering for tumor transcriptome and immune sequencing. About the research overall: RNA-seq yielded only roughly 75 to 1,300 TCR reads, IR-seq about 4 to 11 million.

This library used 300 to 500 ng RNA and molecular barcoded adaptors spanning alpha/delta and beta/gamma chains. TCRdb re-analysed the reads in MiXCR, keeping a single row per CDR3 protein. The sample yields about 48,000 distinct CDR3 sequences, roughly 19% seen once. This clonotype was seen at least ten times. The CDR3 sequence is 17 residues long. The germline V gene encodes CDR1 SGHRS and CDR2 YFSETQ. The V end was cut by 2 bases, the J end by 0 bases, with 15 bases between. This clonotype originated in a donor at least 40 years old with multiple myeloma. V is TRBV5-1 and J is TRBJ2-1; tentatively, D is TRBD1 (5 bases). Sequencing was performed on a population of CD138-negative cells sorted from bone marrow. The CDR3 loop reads CASSFIHQGPSYNEQFF. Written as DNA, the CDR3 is TGCGCCAGCAGCTTCATACATCAGGGCCCCTCCTACAATGAGCAGTTCTTC.